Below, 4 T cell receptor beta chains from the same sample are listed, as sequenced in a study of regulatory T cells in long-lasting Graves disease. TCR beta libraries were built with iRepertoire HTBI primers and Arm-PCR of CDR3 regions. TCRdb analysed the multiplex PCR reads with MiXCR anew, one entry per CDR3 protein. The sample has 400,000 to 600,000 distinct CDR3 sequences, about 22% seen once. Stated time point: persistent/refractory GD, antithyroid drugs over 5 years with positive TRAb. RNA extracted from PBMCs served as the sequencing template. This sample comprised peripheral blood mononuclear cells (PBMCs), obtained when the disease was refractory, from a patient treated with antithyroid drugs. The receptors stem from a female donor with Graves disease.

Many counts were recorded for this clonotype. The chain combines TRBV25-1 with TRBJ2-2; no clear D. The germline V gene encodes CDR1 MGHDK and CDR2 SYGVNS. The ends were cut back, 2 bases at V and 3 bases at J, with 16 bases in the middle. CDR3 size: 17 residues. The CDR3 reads CASSEDVGRLHTGELFF. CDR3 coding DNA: TGTGCCAGCAGTGAAGACGTGGGCAGGTTGCACACCGGGGAGCTGTTTTTT. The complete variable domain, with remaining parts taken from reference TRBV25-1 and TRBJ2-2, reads EADIYQTPRYLVIGTGKKITLECSQTMGHDKMYWYQQDPGMELHLIHYSYGVNSTEKGDLSSESTVSRIRTEHFPLTLESARPSHTSQYLCASSEDVGRLHTGELFFGEGSRLTVL.

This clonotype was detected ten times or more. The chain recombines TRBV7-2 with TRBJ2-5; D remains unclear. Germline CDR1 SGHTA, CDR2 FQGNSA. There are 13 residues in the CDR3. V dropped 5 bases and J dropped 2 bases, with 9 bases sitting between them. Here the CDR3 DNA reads TGTGCCAGCAGCCCTCATACTCAAGAGACCCAGTACTTC. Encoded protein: CASSPHTQETQYF.

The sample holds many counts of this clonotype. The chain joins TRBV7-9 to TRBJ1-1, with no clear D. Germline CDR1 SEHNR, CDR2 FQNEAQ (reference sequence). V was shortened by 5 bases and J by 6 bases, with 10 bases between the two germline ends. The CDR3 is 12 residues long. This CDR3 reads CASSAQIPEAFF. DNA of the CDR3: TGTGCCAGCAGCGCCCAGATCCCTGAAGCTTTCTTT. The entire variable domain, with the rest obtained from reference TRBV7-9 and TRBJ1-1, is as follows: DTGVSQNPRHKITKRGQNVTFRCDPISEHNRLYWYRQTLGQGPEFLTYFQNEAQLEKSRLLSDRFSAERPKGSFSTLEIQRTEQGDSAMYLCASSAQIPEAFFGQGTRLTVV.

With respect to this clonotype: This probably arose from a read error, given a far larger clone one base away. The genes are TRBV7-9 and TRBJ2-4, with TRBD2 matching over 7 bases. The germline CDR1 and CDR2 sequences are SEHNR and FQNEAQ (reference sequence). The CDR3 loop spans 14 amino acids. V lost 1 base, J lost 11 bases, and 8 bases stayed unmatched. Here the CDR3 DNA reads TGTGCCAGCAGCTTAGATAGCGGGCGGGACTTTCAGTACTTC. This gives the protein CASSLDSGRDFQYF.